The 30 T cell receptor beta chains reported below all come from one sample, sequenced in a study of cytomegalovirus exposure and HLA in healthy donors. PCR used 60 Vbeta primers and 13 Jbeta primers. Here immunoSEQ multiplex PCR was the method, and the copy in TCRdb shows in-frame clones only, minus some. This sample has 150,000 to 200,000 clones, with approximately 70% found just once. The sample taken for sequencing was PBMCs. The receptors shown here come from a man between 18 and 35 years old in good health and CMV-seropositive.

The V gene is TRBV4-1, the J gene TRBJ2-5, with D possibly being TRBD2 (6 bases). CDR3 length equals 14 residues. The V end was cut by 5 bases, the J end by 2 bases, with 12 bases between. Germline values: CDR1 MGHRA, CDR2 YSYEKL. CDR3 DNA sequence: TGCGCCAGCAGCATCCGGGACTCTCAAGAGACCCAGTACTTC. Its translation is CASSIRDSQETQYF.

The genes are TRBV2 and TRBJ1-5; D ambiguous. CDR3 length: 15 amino acids. From germline, CDR1 is SNHLY and CDR2 FYNNEI. V was cut by 11 bases and J by 0 bases, with 17 bases left in between. The DNA of the CDR3 is TGTGCCTCCCAACTAGTCAGGAATAGCAATCAGCCCCAGCATTTT. Translated: CASQLVRNSNQPQHF.

The V call is TRBV6-5, the J call TRBJ2-5, with D perhaps matching TRBD1 (6 bases). The CDR3 runs to 14 residues. V was pared by 5 bases and J by 2 bases, with 12 bases between. Germline V gene data show CDR1 as MNHEY and CDR2 as SVGAGI. The CDR3 DNA reads TGTGCCAGCAGTCACCGGACAGATCAAGAGACCCAGTACTTC. Translating it yields CASSHRTDQETQYF.

This clone was seen at least ten times. The chain uses TRBV15 and TRBJ1-5; 10 nucleotides line up with TRBD1. The CDR3 length is 15 residues. Trimming removed 1 base from V and 5 bases from J; junction bases left unmatched: 2. The germline gives CDR1 LNHNV, CDR2 YYDKDF (reference sequence). This chain's CDR3 is CATSRGQGADQPQHF. In nucleotides, the CDR3 is TGTGCCACCAGCAGAGGACAGGGGGCAGATCAGCCCCAGCATTTT.

This clone was seen only once. The chain has TRBV6-5 and TRBJ1-1; D remains ambiguous. Deletions cut 6 bases from V and 1 base from J, with 15 bases between. The CDR3 is 15 amino acids. Germline V lookup: CDR1 MNHEY, CDR2 SVGAGI. This CDR3 is CASSLVFLGNTEAFF. CDR3 nucleotides: TGTGCCAGCAGCCTAGTCTTCTTAGGGAACACTGAAGCTTTCTTT.

The genes are TRBV5-1 and TRBJ2-3; a weak D match, TRBD1 (5 bases). Trimming took off 4 bases at V and 1 base at J, with 10 bases between the two ends. There are 14 residues in the CDR3. Germline lookup yields CDR1 SGHRS and CDR2 YFSETQ. CDR3 nucleotides: TGCGCCAGCAGCCTACAACAGGGCACAGATACGCAGTATTTT. Its protein product is CASSLQQGTDTQYF.

The chain is built from TRBV28 and TRBJ1-1, with TRBD1 as a possible D gene (6 bases). Trimming cost V 2 bases and J 1 base, with 14 bases left between them. CDR3 size: 16 residues. Germline CDR1 is MDHEN and CDR2 is SYDVKM. This CDR3 is CASSLTPRGANTEAFF. CDR3 sequence (DNA): TGTGCCAGCAGTTTAACCCCGCGGGGGGCGAACACTGAAGCTTTCTTT.

The V call is TRBV15, the J call TRBJ1-5; tentatively, D is TRBD1 (5 bases). CDR3 length: 15 amino acids. V was clipped by 5 bases and J by 0 bases, with 11 bases between them. Germline assignment: CDR1 LNHNV and CDR2 YYDKDF (reference sequence). The CDR3 nucleotides are TGTGCCACCAGCGGGGCGGGATATAGCAATCAGCCCCAGCATTTT. It yields the protein CATSGAGYSNQPQHF. Full variable domain (outside the CDR3, taken from reference TRBV15 and TRBJ1-5): DAMVIQNPRYQVTQFGKPVTLSCSQTLNHNVMYWYQQKSSQAPKLLFHYYDKDFNNEADTPDNFQSRRPNTSFCFLDIRSPGLGDTAMYLCATSGAGYSNQPQHFGDGTRLSIL.

The chain is built from TRBV30 and TRBJ2-7, with TRBD2 matching over 7 bases. V shed 4 bases and J 0 bases; nucleotides not matched to a gene: 6. CDR1 is GTSNPN, CDR2 SVGIG, per germline (reference sequence). The CDR3 spans 14 residues. The CDR3 reads CAWNRGGSSYEQYV. The CDR3 DNA follows: TGTGCCTGGAATAGGGGAGGGAGCTCCTACGAGCAGTACGTC.

The chain links TRBV19 to TRBJ1-1, with D uncertain. V was cut by 3 bases and J by 3 bases, with 11 bases left in between. Germline values: CDR1 LNHDA, CDR2 SQIVND (reference sequence). CDR3 length equals 14 residues. The CDR3 DNA reads TGTGCCAGTAGTATGTATTTCAGGTACACTGAAGCTTTCTTT. Amino acids: CASSMYFRYTEAFF.

CDR3 amino acids: CASSRGLEQYF. The CDR3 region has the DNA TGTGCCAGCAGTCGGGGACTAGAGCAGTACTTC. V usage is TRBV27 and J usage is TRBJ2-5; 8 bases line up with TRBD2. The CDR3 is made up of 11 amino acids. Germline V gene sequence: CDR1 MNHEY, CDR2 SMNVEV (reference sequence). Unmatched junction bases numbered 4, after V lost 5 bases and J lost 11 bases.

The V and J genes are TRBV5-4 and TRBJ1-2; D is ambiguous. Trimming took off 4 bases at V and 8 bases at J, with 12 bases between the two ends. Looked up from germline, CDR1 is SGHNT and CDR2 is YYREEE (reference sequence). The CDR3 has 12 amino acids. The CDR3 bases are TGTGCCAGCAGCCAGGTCCCCTTGGGCTACACCTTC. Protein product: CASSQVPLGYTF.

The chain combines TRBV6-6 with TRBJ1-2; 9 positions match TRBD1. The V segment lost 10 bases and the J segment 8 bases; nucleotides outside the gene matches: 14. The germline V gene encodes CDR1 MNHNY and CDR2 SVGAGI (reference sequence). The CDR3 length is 14 residues. The CDR3 loop is CAIDRGSAEAGYTF. The DNA of the CDR3 is TGTGCCATAGACAGGGGGTCCGCTGAGGCAGGCTACACCTTC.

V and J are TRBV7-3 and TRBJ1-5; TRBD1 aligns across 10 bases. Per the germline V gene, CDR1 is SGHTA and CDR2 is FQGTGA. Germline trimming cut 5 bases from V and 6 bases from J; bases unmatched to any gene: 7. This CDR3 spans 15 amino acids. Here the CDR3 reads CASSPGQGIGQPQHF. The CDR3 DNA follows: TGTGCCAGCAGCCCGGGACAGGGGATAGGTCAGCCCCAGCATTTT.

This chain connects TRBV18 to TRBJ1-1, with a tentative D call TRBD1 (6 bases). The germline CDR1 and CDR2 sequences are KGHSH and LQKENI. The CDR3 is 13 amino acids. Trimming stripped 5 bases from V and 1 base from J, with 8 bases between. As DNA, the CDR3 is TGTGCCAGCTCATCAGGGGCGAACACTGAAGCTTTCTTT. Residues: CASSSGANTEAFF. Variable domain in full (rest from reference TRBV18 and TRBJ1-1): NAGVMQNPRHLVRRRGQEARLRCSPMKGHSHVYWYRQLPEEGLKFMVYLQKENIIDESGMPKERFSAEFPKEGPSILRIQQVVRGDSAAYFCASSSGANTEAFFGQGTRLTVV.

This chain links TRBV15 with TRBJ2-5; D call uncertain. Trimming left V 0 bases short and J 5 bases short, with 4 bases between. Germline loops: CDR1 LNHNV, CDR2 YYDKDF (reference sequence). The CDR3 has 12 residues. The CDR3 loop reads CATSRDYETQYF. Here the CDR3 DNA reads TGTGCCACCAGCAGAGATTATGAGACCCAGTACTTC.

The V call is TRBV5-1, the J call TRBJ1-4; 11 bases align to TRBD1. V lost 1 base and J lost 5; bases outside the gene matches: 19. Germline CDR1 SGHRS, CDR2 YFSETQ. The CDR3 contains 21 residues. For the CDR3, the DNA is TGCGCCAGCAGCTTGAATGGACCCCCCGGGACAGGGGGGTTTCGGAATGAAAAACTGTTTTTT. Protein: CASSLNGPPGTGGFRNEKLFF.

This clone has just one count. J is TRBJ1-2 and V is TRBV2; 10 bases agree with TRBD1. The CDR3 consists of 14 residues. Per the germline V gene, CDR1 is SNHLY and CDR2 is FYNNEI. With 3 bases clipped from V and 7 bases from J, the junction kept 5 bases outside the gene matches. CDR3 protein: CASSDRDRGGGYTF. The DNA of the CDR3 is TGTGCCAGCAGTGACCGGGACAGGGGAGGTGGCTACACCTTC.

The chain has TRBV6-1 and TRBJ2-5, with D tentatively TRBD1 (5 bases). Deletions cut 3 bases from V and 5 bases from J, with 16 bases between. Looked up from germline, CDR1 is MNHNS and CDR2 is SASEGT. The length of the CDR3 is 15 residues. The CDR3 is CASSEGSGFGETQYF. Written as DNA, the CDR3 is TGTGCCAGCAGTGAGGGATCAGGGTTCGGGGAGACCCAGTACTTC.

The chain employs TRBV27 and TRBJ2-2; 7 bases match TRBD1. V lost 5 bases to trimming and J lost 10 bases; unmatched junction nucleotides: 10. CDR3 length: 14 residues. Germline V gene sequence: CDR1 MNHEY, CDR2 SMNVEV (reference sequence). In nucleotides, the CDR3 is TGTGCCAGCAGTCCCATCCTCGGACAGGCGGAGCTGTTTTTT. Protein sequence: CASSPILGQAELFF.

This CDR3 is CASSEQGADEAFF. In DNA, the CDR3 is TGTGCCAGCAGTGAACAGGGGGCGGATGAAGCTTTCTTT. V and J are TRBV25-1 and TRBJ1-1; TRBD1 agrees at 8 bases. CDR3 length equals 13 residues. J lost 7 bases, V lost 2 bases, and 3 bases had no gene match. CDR1 is MGHDK, CDR2 SYGVNS, per germline. Drawing the rest from reference TRBV25-1 and TRBJ1-1, the complete variable domain is EADIYQTPRYLVIGTGKKITLECSQTMGHDKMYWYQQDPGMELHLIHYSYGVNSTEKGDLSSESTVSRIRTEHFPLTLESARPSHTSQYLCASSEQGADEAFFGQGTRLTVV.

This rearrangement joins TRBV30 to TRBJ2-6; the match to TRBD1 covers 8 bases. The germline gives CDR1 GTSNPN, CDR2 SVGIG (reference sequence). Trimming removed 1 base from V and 4 bases from J; junction bases left unmatched: 12. The CDR3 runs 18 residues. The CDR3 is CAWSARTGKVYGANVLTF. The CDR3 DNA follows: TGTGCCTGGAGTGCGCGGACAGGGAAAGTTTACGGGGCCAACGTCCTGACTTTC.

The chain links TRBV30 to TRBJ1-2; no firm D call. The length of the CDR3 is 14 residues. The germline CDR1 and CDR2 sequences are GTSNPN and SVGIG (reference sequence). V lost 0 bases to trimming and J lost 2 bases, with 10 bases between them. CDR3 sequence (DNA): TGTGCCTGGAGTGTAGATGAGTGGAACTATGGCTACACCTTC. Translation gives CAWSVDEWNYGYTF. Variable domain in full (rest from reference TRBV30 and TRBJ1-2): SQTIHQWPATLVQPVGSPLSLECTVEGTSNPNLYWYRQAAGRGLQLLFYSVGIGQISSEVPQNLSASRPQDRQFILSSKKLLLSDSGFYLCAWSVDEWNYGYTFGSGTRLTVV.

The rearrangement links TRBV11-2 to TRBJ1-2; TRBD1 agrees at 12 bases. The CDR3 consists of 13 residues. Germline V gene lookup returns CDR1 SGHAT and CDR2 FQNNGV. With 8 bases clipped from V and 2 bases from J, the junction kept 0 bases outside the gene matches. The CDR3 region is CASGTGGNYGYTF. The CDR3 nucleotides read TGTGCCAGCGGGACAGGGGGCAACTATGGCTACACCTTC.

This CDR3 is CASSIGQLNTEAFF. The CDR3 region has the DNA TGTGCCAGCAGCATAGGACAGCTGAACACTGAAGCTTTCTTT. This chain joins TRBV5-4 and TRBJ1-1; D is possibly TRBD1 (6 bases). Germline V gene sequence: CDR1 SGHNT, CDR2 YYREEE (reference sequence). This CDR3 spans 14 amino acids. The germline V and J ends were trimmed by 4 bases and 0 bases, with 10 bases remaining between them.

The V call is TRBV9, the J call TRBJ2-1; 7 bases are shared with TRBD1. CDR3 length: 15 residues. In germline, CDR1 is SGDLS, CDR2 YYNGEE. V trimming: 0 bases; J trimming: 7 bases; junction bases outside the gene matches: 7. The CDR3 is CASSVGGGDTNEQFF. In DNA form, the CDR3 reads TGTGCCAGCAGCGTAGGAGGGGGCGATACGAATGAGCAGTTCTTC.

The chain joins TRBV5-8 to TRBJ1-5, with D unresolved. The CDR3 extends over 15 amino acids. In germline, CDR1 is SGHTS, CDR2 YDEGEE. Trimming pared 0 bases from V and 0 bases from J, leaving 7 bases between. The CDR3 loop reads CASSLGVVSNQPQHF. DNA for the CDR3: TGTGCCAGCAGCTTGGGTGTCGTTAGCAATCAGCCCCAGCATTTT.

This clone was seen more than once but under ten times. The chain has TRBV29-1 and TRBJ2-5, with 11 nucleotides matching TRBD2. V lost 0 bases to trimming and J lost 5 bases; unmatched junction nucleotides: 11. From germline, CDR1 is SQVTM and CDR2 ANQGSEA. The length of the CDR3 is 17 residues. Written as DNA, the CDR3 is TGCAGCGTTGAAGAAACTAGCGGGAGTATGCGGGGCGAGACCCAGTACTTC. Its protein is CSVEETSGSMRGETQYF.

The genes are TRBV30 and TRBJ1-1, with 7 bases fitting TRBD1. In germline, CDR1 is GTSNPN, CDR2 SVGIG (reference sequence). The CDR3 spans 15 residues. V lost 2 bases, J lost 6 bases, and 12 bases stayed unmatched. The CDR3 bases are TGTGCCTGGAGTAAACCCAGCAGGGGGTTGGCTGAAGCTTTCTTT. It translates to CAWSKPSRGLAEAFF.

The chain recombines TRBV5-1 with TRBJ2-7; no reliable D call. This CDR3 has 12 amino acids. The V and J ends lost 3 bases and 0 bases respectively, with 4 bases between them. Germline CDR1 is SGHRS and CDR2 is YFSETQ. The CDR3 bases are TGCGCCAGCAGCTCTAGCTCCTACGAGCAGTACGTC. Its translation: CASSSSSYEQYV.